The subject of this entry is one T cell receptor (beta chain). No antigen is known for it. These data are taken from a study of beta chain features in type 1 diabetes. Study-wide results and caveats: Shorter TCRB CDR3s, moderately but significantly so, were found in Type 1 diabetes patients in all four CD4+ subsets. Relative to healthy donors, patients appeared to have naive, central memory and Treg TCRB repertoires that were more similar. Cells with high TCR expression could be over-represented by cDNA sequencing.

Of the isolated RNA, all was reverse transcribed, and so the sequenced material was expressed TCRB transcripts. Assay used: immunoSEQ multiplex PCR; TCRdb lists only in-frame clones, some missing. The table shows 150,000 to 200,000 clones, with roughly 9% occurring only once. Central memory, naive, regulatory and stem cell-like memory CD4+ cells were sorted by CD45RO/CCR7/CD25/CD127/CD95/CD27. Trimming left V 2 bases short and J 0 bases short, with 11 bases between. Looked up from germline, CDR1 is SGHTA and CDR2 is FQGNSA. CDR3 length: 16 residues. The specimen was central memory CD4+ T cells from blood. This sequence originates from a woman younger than 45 with type 1 diabetes. The chain joins TRBV7-2 to TRBJ2-1, with D perhaps matching TRBD2 (6 bases). The CDR3 sequence is CASSLPSASSYNEQFF. The DNA for the CDR3 is TGTGCCAGCAGCTTACCTAGCGCCAGCTCCTACAATGAGCAGTTCTTC.